What follows are 19 T cell receptor beta chains derived from one specimen sequenced in a study of identical twins. MiXCR was run by TCRdb on the 5' RACE reads, yielding one entry per CDR3 protein. Among about 810,000 distinct CDR3 sequences, around an eighth were seen once, and the ten largest hold around 1.5%. The same specimen was also included in a second study, on yellow fever vaccine responses in identical twins.

The sample was PBMCs. These receptors came from a woman aged 18-30 years in good health.

This clonotype was found a few times. The chain carries TRBV11-3 and TRBJ2-4; 9 nucleotides align to TRBD1. The CDR3 spans 21 residues. Germline CDR1 is SGHNT and CDR2 is YENEEA. With V trimmed by 4 bases and J by 0 bases, 19 bases remained unmatched. The CDR3 nucleotides read TGTGCCAGCAGCTCCAATCCACGGACAGGGGAGTTTGGGCTAGCCAAAAACATTCAGTACTTC. Its translation: CASSSNPRTGEFGLAKNIQYF.

This clonotype has just a few counts. The chain employs TRBV12-3 or TRBV12-4 and TRBJ2-3; D is possibly TRBD1 (6 bases). The CDR3 runs to 12 residues. V was cut by 7 bases and J by 5 bases, with 10 bases left in between. The DNA for the CDR3 is TGTGCCAGCACCCTGGACAGAGATACGCAGTATTTT. Residues: CASTLDRDTQYF.

The V and J genes are TRBV11-3 and TRBJ1-1; 7 positions agree with TRBD1. CDR1 and CDR2 from the germline V gene are SGHNT and YENEEA. Trimming cost V 3 bases and J 8 bases; bases outside gene matches: 6. The CDR3 contains 13 residues. This CDR3 reads CASSFGGQREAFF. In nucleotides, the CDR3 is TGTGCCAGCAGCTTCGGGGGACAGCGAGAAGCTTTCTTT.

This clonotype showed up just a few times. The chain uses TRBV28 and TRBJ2-2, with D possibly TRBD1 on 5 matching bases. The CDR3 runs to 14 residues. CDR1 and CDR2 from the germline V gene are MDHEN and SYDVKM. V lost 3 bases, J lost 5 bases, and 10 bases lay in between. As DNA, the CDR3 is TGTGCCAGCAGTTTCTGGGGCCCTACCGGGGAGCTGTTTTTT. This sequence encodes CASSFWGPTGELFF.

This clonotype was observed many times. The V gene is TRBV6-5, the J gene TRBJ2-1; the D gene is possibly TRBD2 (5 bases). Germline V gene sequence: CDR1 MNHEY, CDR2 SVGAGI. This CDR3 comprises 12 residues. V lost 8 bases and J 5 bases, leaving 10 bases between the germline ends. The CDR3 spells CASREPNNEQFF. CDR3 nucleotide sequence: TGTGCCAGCCGGGAACCTAACAATGAGCAGTTCTTC.

Many counts were recorded for this clonotype. The CDR3 DNA sequence: TGTGCCAGCAGTGAGAAGTCCAAGGAGCAGTTCTTC. Its protein is CASSEKSKEQFF. J is TRBJ2-1 and V is TRBV25-1; D call uncertain. The V gene lost 3 bases and the J gene lost 10 bases, with 10 bases spanning the gap. The CDR3 consists of 12 residues. Germline lookup yields CDR1 MGHDK and CDR2 SYGVNS. The whole variable domain, filled in from reference TRBV25-1 and TRBJ2-1, reads EADIYQTPRYLVIGTGKKITLECSQTMGHDKMYWYQQDPGMELHLIHYSYGVNSTEKGDLSSESTVSRIRTEHFPLTLESARPSHTSQYLCASSEKSKEQFFGPGTRLTVL.

Ten or more counts support this clonotype. This rearrangement joins TRBV7-2 to TRBJ2-2; a possible D gene is TRBD1 (6 bases). Trimming shortened V by 5 bases and J by 4 bases, and 11 bases separated the two germline ends. The CDR3 sequence is 14 residues long. The germline CDR1 and CDR2 sequences are SGHTA and FQGNSA. The CDR3 region has the DNA TGTGCCAGCAGCCCTGACAGGAGCACCGGGGAGCTGTTTTTT. Protein: CASSPDRSTGELFF.

V gene TRBV28 combines with J gene TRBJ2-5; either TRBD1 or TRBD2 may fit D (5 bases each). Germline CDR1 is MDHEN and CDR2 is SYDVKM. The CDR3 consists of 17 residues. Trimming took 6 bases from V and 1 from J, leaving 21 bases between them. CDR3 sequence (DNA): TGTGCCAGCAGCCGCAAACGGTGGGACGCGGCCCAAGAGACCCAGTACTTC. Protein product: CASSRKRWDAAQETQYF. Supplemented by reference TRBV28 and TRBJ2-5, the full variable domain reads DVKVTQSSRYLVKRTGEKVFLECVQDMDHENMFWYRQDPGLGLRLIYFSYDVKMKEKGDIPEGYSVSREKKERFSLILESASTNQTSMYLCASSRKRWDAAQETQYFGPGTRLLVL.

The sample holds many counts of this clonotype. The chain recombines TRBV5-1 with TRBJ2-1; possibly TRBD1 or TRBD2 for D (5 bases each). The germline gives CDR1 SGHRS, CDR2 YFSETQ. The germline V and J ends were trimmed by 6 bases and 7 bases, with 17 bases remaining between them. The CDR3 is 14 residues long. The CDR3 DNA follows: TGCGCCAGCACTCCGCAGGGTTGGGGGAATGAGCAGTTCTTC. Protein sequence: CASTPQGWGNEQFF.

This clonotype was seen a few times. The rearrangement joins TRBV12-3 or TRBV12-4 to TRBJ2-2; 13 nucleotides align to TRBD2. V dropped 6 bases and J dropped 7; count of bases not matched to a gene: 8. This CDR3 has 16 residues. The CDR3 DNA is TGTGCCAGCAGGCCTAGACTAGCGGGGGGAATCGGGGAGCTGTTTTTT. Encoded protein: CASRPRLAGGIGELFF.

This clonotype was seen more than once but under ten times. This chain connects TRBV2 to TRBJ2-1; TRBD2 aligns across 7 bases. This CDR3 comprises 13 residues. Trimming took 6 bases from V and 9 from J; bases not matched to a gene: 8. Per the germline V gene, CDR1 is SNHLY and CDR2 is FYNNEI. The CDR3 DNA reads as TGTGCCAGCAGGGCCCAGCGGGAAGGTGAGCAGTTCTTC. Residues: CASRAQREGEQFF.

This clonotype was counted a few times. This rearrangement joins TRBV28 to TRBJ2-6, with D uncertain. Trimming pared 8 bases from V and 0 bases from J, leaving 14 bases between. This CDR3 is built from 16 residues. The V gene's germline CDR1 is MDHEN and CDR2 SYDVKM. CDR3 bases: TGTGCCAGCTCCAGGACGGAGTACTCTGGGGCCAACGTCCTGACTTTC. This translates into CASSRTEYSGANVLTF.

In this sample, this clonotype turned up a few times. V and J are TRBV7-6 and TRBJ2-3; D is possibly TRBD1 or TRBD2 (6 bases each). From germline, CDR1 is SGHVS and CDR2 FNYEAQ. The CDR3 runs to 15 residues. The V gene lost 5 bases and the J gene lost 1 base, with 13 bases spanning the gap. CDR3 sequence reads: CASSPGGPRTDTQYF. In DNA form, the CDR3 reads TGTGCCAGCAGCCCCGGGGGCCCACGCACAGATACGCAGTATTTT.

J is TRBJ1-5 and V is TRBV12-3 or TRBV12-4, with D unresolved. The CDR3 is 16 amino acids. V lost 2 bases and J 3 bases, leaving 14 bases between the germline ends. Written as DNA, the CDR3 is TGTGCCAGCAGTTTATCGGGAGGAAGGCCCAATCAGCCCCAGCATTTT. Translating gives CASSLSGGRPNQPQHF.

The chain employs TRBV28 and TRBJ2-5; D may correspond to TRBD1 or TRBD2 (5 bases each). This CDR3 contains 14 residues. Per germline, CDR1 MDHEN and CDR2 SYDVKM. V was cut by 7 bases and J by 10 bases, with 22 bases left in between. CDR3 nucleotides: TGTGCCAGCACCTCCTCCGGGACCGCTCTGGTCCAGTACTTC. This translates into CASTSSGTALVQYF.

The chain joins TRBV28 to TRBJ2-2; no firm D call. From germline, CDR1 is MDHEN and CDR2 SYDVKM. The CDR3 runs 16 residues. V lost 4 bases to trimming and J lost 1 base, with 13 bases between them. In DNA form, the CDR3 reads TGTGCCAGCAGTTCGGCATTTTCAGTGAACACCGGGGAGCTGTTTTTT. Its translation is CASSSAFSVNTGELFF.

V usage is TRBV27 and J usage is TRBJ2-1; D is undetermined. CDR1 MNHEY and CDR2 SMNVEV come from the germline V gene (reference sequence). V was clipped by 3 bases and J by 8 bases, with 11 bases between them. The CDR3 runs 13 residues. The CDR3 is CASSFMGIYEQFF. The DNA of the CDR3 is TGTGCCAGCAGTTTTATGGGGATATATGAGCAGTTCTTC.

This clonotype was seen more than once but under ten times. V and J are TRBV20-1 and TRBJ2-5; 7 bases map to TRBD2. The germline gives CDR1 DFQATT, CDR2 SNEGSKA (reference sequence). The length of the CDR3 is 12 residues. Trimming took 8 bases from V and 5 from J; bases not matched to a gene: 8. CDR3 sequence (DNA): TGCAGTAGGAAAAGGGGAGGGGAGACCCAGTACTTC. Translation gives CSRKRGGETQYF.

The V gene is TRBV27, the J gene TRBJ2-1; maybe TRBD1 (6 bases). This CDR3 has 15 amino acids. The V gene's germline CDR1 is MNHEY and CDR2 SMNVEV (reference sequence). V shed 1 base and J shed 3 bases, with 10 bases lying between them. The CDR3 nucleotides read TGTGCCAGCAGTTTATTACAGGGTCTCTACAATGAGCAGTTCTTC. Translating gives CASSLLQGLYNEQFF.